This entry features one T cell receptor beta chain sequence. Its antigen is currently unknown. From the reads, TCRdb called clonotypes with MiXCR, one entry per CDR3 protein. The top ten clones hold 80% to 90% of a sample with roughly 45,000 distinct CDR3 sequences, about a fifth of them seen once. Germline-derived CDR1 and CDR2 are MGHRA and YSYEKL. V was cut by 1 base and J by 0 bases, with 4 bases left in between. The CDR3 loop spans 15 amino acids. The data were taken from a study of T cell repertoires in cytomegalovirus infection. General study points: Clonotypes of TCR beta that were HLA-C-restricted and CMV-specific dominated the ex vivo response.

The sequence was collected from a human donor in good health (CMV status not recorded). Some clones in this sample may be carry-over from other donors' samples. Sequenced here: CD8+ T cells from cultured PBMCs, sampled from culture after CMV antigen stimulation. V gene TRBV4-1 combines with J gene TRBJ2-6; D remains unclear. In DNA form, the CDR3 reads TGCGCCAGCAGCCAAGTAGTCTCTGGGGCCAACGTCCTGACTTTC. Translation gives CASSQVVSGANVLTF.